The clone carrying this T cell receptor beta chain was seen repeatedly, ten times or more. The antigen is unknown. These data are taken from a study of response to subunit inactivated influenza vaccine. The CDR3 runs to 16 residues. The V end was cut by 5 bases, the J end by 4 bases, with 20 bases between. Germline V gene lookup returns CDR1 SEHNR and CDR2 FQNEAQ (reference sequence). Study-wide findings and caveats: It was suggested by the authors that few new T cells are recruited by each seasonal influenza vaccination.

TCRdb re-called the RT-PCR reads through MiXCR, storing one row per CDR3 protein. The repertoire holds just under 250,000 distinct CDR3 sequences, with over 9% as singletons. This receptor was identified in a man between 50 and 59 years old who received an inactivated influenza vaccine. The V gene is TRBV7-9, the J gene TRBJ2-5; D might be TRBD1 (6 bases). The material was non-naive T cells sorted from PBMCs, obtained about 14 days before vaccination. The CDR3 here is CASSVNSGGVGETQYF. CDR3 nucleotides: TGTGCCAGCAGCGTCAATAGTGGGGGCGTCGGAGAGACCCAGTACTTC.